Listed below are T cell receptor beta chains from one sample, sequenced in a study of blood T cell repertoires in COVID-19. Data came from immunoSEQ multiplex PCR; TCRdb stores just in-frame clones and leaves some out. The sample has 220,000 or so clones, roughly 89% seen once. Source material: PBMCs or T cells enriched from blood (not recorded which). The receptors were sampled from a woman between 40 and 50 years old who had recovered from COVID-19. CDR3s include the opening cysteine and the closing phenylalanine or tryptophan. A D gene is named only where the DNA matches it firmly. For some rows the clone size is stated as once, few or many, or as a class when expanded; others skip it.

d_gene	v_gene	abundance	j_gene	CDR3aa	CDR3nt
TRBD1	TRBV19	.	TRBJ1-4	CASRTGAFNEKLFF	TGTGCCAGTAGAACAGGGGCTTTTAATGAAAAACTGTTTTTT
TRBD1	TRBV5-1	.	TRBJ2-2	CASSLRDRGQAGELFF	TGCGCCAGCAGCTTGAGGGACAGGGGGCAGGCCGGGGAGCTGTTTTTT
TRBD1	TRBV5-1	few	TRBJ2-3	CASRAQDRVADTQYF	TGCGCCAGCAGGGCCCAGGACAGGGTTGCAGATACGCAGTATTTT
TRBD2	TRBV5-1	.	TRBJ2-1	CASSLASGKVEQFF	TGCGCCAGCAGCTTGGCCAGCGGGAAAGTTGAGCAGTTCTTC
TRBD2	TRBV7-2	.	TRBJ2-2	CASSFYPGLASGELFF	TGTGCCAGCAGCTTCTACCCGGGACTAGCTTCCGGGGAGCTGTTTTTT
.	TRBV6-6	.	TRBJ2-7	CASSYRSAVEYEQYF	TGTGCCAGCAGTTACAGGTCAGCGGTCGAATACGAGCAGTACTTC
.	TRBV7-9	.	TRBJ1-4	CASSSPGTTNEKLFF	TGTGCCAGCAGCTCCCCAGGCACAACTAATGAAAAACTGTTTTTT
.	TRBV7-9	.	TRBJ1-3	CASSLGWSSGNTIYF	TGTGCCAGCAGCTTAGGCTGGAGCTCTGGAAACACCATATATTTT
TRBD1	TRBV2	.	TRBJ2-3	CASSSDRGTDTQYF	TGTGCCAGCAGTTCGGACAGGGGAACAGATACGCAGTATTTT
.	TRBV7-9	.	TRBJ2-5	CASSLAGASNQETQYF	TGTGCCAGCAGCTTAGCGGGAGCTTCCAATCAAGAGACCCAGTACTTC
TRBD1	TRBV28	once	TRBJ1-1	CASSEPGQGYTEAFF	TGTGCCAGCAGTGAGCCGGGACAGGGGTACACTGAAGCTTTCTTT
TRBD1	TRBV10-3	few	TRBJ1-2	CAITQDRGPYGYTF	TGTGCCATCACCCAGGACAGGGGACCCTATGGCTACACCTTC
.	TRBV5-1	.	TRBJ1-1	CASSLSAGGQDTEAFF	TGCGCCAGCAGCTTGTCAGCGGGGGGGCAGGACACTGAAGCTTTCTTT
.	TRBV7-8	.	TRBJ1-4	CASSLAGARNEKLFF	TGTGCCAGCAGCTTGGCAGGGGCCCGTAATGAAAAACTGTTTTTT
.	TRBV28	once	TRBJ2-1	CASSSPTPGVVNEQFF	TGTGCCAGCAGTTCGCCTACTCCGGGAGTGGTTAATGAGCAGTTCTTC
TRBD1	TRBV2	.	TRBJ2-5	CASSAAGGEETQYF	TGTGCCAGCAGTGCTGCAGGGGGCGAAGAGACCCAGTACTTC
TRBD2	TRBV7-9	.	TRBJ2-6	CASSLLGEGRSGANVLTF	TGTGCCAGCAGCCTCCTCGGGGAGGGGAGGTCTGGGGCCAACGTCCTGACTTTC
.	TRBV28	.	TRBJ2-7	CASTFGSGNYEQYF	TGTGCCAGCACCTTTGGTTCAGGGAACTACGAGCAGTACTTC
.	TRBV28	.	TRBJ2-7	CASSLFLYEQYF	TGTGCCAGCAGTTTGTTTCTCTACGAGCAGTACTTC
.	TRBV27	.	TRBJ2-1	CASSLPPLLAGNAHEQFF	TGTGCCAGCAGTTTACCCCCTCTTTTGGCGGGTAACGCCCATGAGCAGTTCTTC
.	TRBV6-5	.	TRBJ2-7	CASSYHRGGSSYEQYF	TGTGCCAGCAGTTACCACAGGGGAGGAAGCTCCTACGAGCAGTACTTC
.	TRBV19	.	TRBJ2-5	CASSIGRAQETQYF	TGTGCCAGTAGTATTGGCAGGGCTCAAGAGACCCAGTACTTC
.	TRBV29-1	.	TRBJ2-1	CSVNRDNEQFF	TGCAGCGTTAACCGGGACAATGAGCAGTTCTTC
.	TRBV7-9	.	TRBJ2-3	CASSLGSRGEGTDTQYF	TGTGCCAGCAGCTTAGGATCGCGGGGAGAGGGCACAGATACGCAGTATTTT
TRBD2	TRBV29-1	.	TRBJ2-7	CSVTITSGTYEQYF	TGCAGCGTTACAATCACTAGCGGGACCTACGAGCAGTACTTC
.	TRBV6-1	.	TRBJ1-5	CASSTRGSNQPQHF	TGTGCCAGCAGCACGCGGGGGAGCAATCAGCCCCAGCATTTT
TRBD1	TRBV7-2	.	TRBJ2-5	CASSQGTGVATQYF	TGTGCCAGCAGCCAAGGGACAGGGGTTGCGACCCAGTACTTC
.	TRBV24-1	.	TRBJ2-3	CATSVGSTDTQYF	TGTGCCACCAGTGTTGGCAGCACAGATACGCAGTATTTT
.	TRBV6-2/TRBV6-3	.	TRBJ1-1	CASSTLDGVFEAFF	TGTGCCAGCAGCACGCTCGACGGGGTGTTTGAAGCTTTCTTT
TRBD2	TRBV30	.	TRBJ2-1	CAWNPGLAGNEQFF	TGTGCCTGGAACCCGGGACTAGCTGGCAATGAGCAGTTCTTC
.	TRBV4-1	.	TRBJ2-7	CASSQWSGAYEQYF	TGCGCCAGCAGCCAGTGGTCGGGAGCCTACGAGCAGTACTTC
.	TRBV29-1	.	TRBJ1-3	CSVVGEGRGNTIYF	TGCAGCGTTGTCGGGGAGGGAAGGGGAAACACCATATATTTT